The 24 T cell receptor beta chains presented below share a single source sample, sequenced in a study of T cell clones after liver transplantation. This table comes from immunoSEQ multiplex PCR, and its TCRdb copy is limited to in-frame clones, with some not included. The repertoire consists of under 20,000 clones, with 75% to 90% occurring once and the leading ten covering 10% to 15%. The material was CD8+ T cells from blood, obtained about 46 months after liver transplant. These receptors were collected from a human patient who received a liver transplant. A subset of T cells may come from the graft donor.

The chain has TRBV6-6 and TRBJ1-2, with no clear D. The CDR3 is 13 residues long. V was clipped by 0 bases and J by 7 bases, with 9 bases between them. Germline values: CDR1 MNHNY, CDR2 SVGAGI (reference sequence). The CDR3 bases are TGTGCCAGCAGTTACTCTTCGCTGGGTGGCTACACCTTC. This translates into CASSYSSLGGYTF.

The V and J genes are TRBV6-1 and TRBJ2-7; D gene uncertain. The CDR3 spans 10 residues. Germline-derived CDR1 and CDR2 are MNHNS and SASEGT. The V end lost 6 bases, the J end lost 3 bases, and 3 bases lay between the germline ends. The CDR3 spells CASRDYEQYF. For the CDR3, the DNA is TGTGCCAGCAGGGACTACGAGCAGTACTTC.

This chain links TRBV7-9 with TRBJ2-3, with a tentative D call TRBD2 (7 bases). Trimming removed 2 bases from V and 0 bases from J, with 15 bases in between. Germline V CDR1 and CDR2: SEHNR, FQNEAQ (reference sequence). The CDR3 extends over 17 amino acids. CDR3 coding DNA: TGTGCCAGCAGCTTATCCCTAGGGGGGGCTAGCACAGATACGCAGTATTTT. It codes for CASSLSLGGASTDTQYF.

CDR3 amino acids: CASSKKAGLGAGGQNEQFF. The CDR3 DNA is TGTGCCAGCAGCAAAAAAGCAGGGTTAGGAGCGGGAGGGCAGAATGAGCAGTTCTTC. This chain connects TRBV21-1 to TRBJ2-1; the DNA was not compared with TRBD2, the D call given in the table. TRBV21-1 is given as a pseudogene. There are 19 residues in the CDR3.

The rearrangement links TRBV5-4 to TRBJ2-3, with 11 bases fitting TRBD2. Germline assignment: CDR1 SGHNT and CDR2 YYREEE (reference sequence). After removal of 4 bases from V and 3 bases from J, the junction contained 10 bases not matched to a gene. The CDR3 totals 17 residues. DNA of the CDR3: TGTGCCAGCAGCCCGGGACTAGCGGAGGGTGAGACAGATACGCAGTATTTT. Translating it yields CASSPGLAEGETDTQYF.

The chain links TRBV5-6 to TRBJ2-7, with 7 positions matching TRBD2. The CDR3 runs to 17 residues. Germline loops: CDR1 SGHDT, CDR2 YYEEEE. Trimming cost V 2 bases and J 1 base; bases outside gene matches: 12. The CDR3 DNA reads TGTGCCAGCAGCTTTGGGGCTAGCGGACTTCTATCCTACGAGCAGTACTTC. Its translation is CASSFGASGLLSYEQYF. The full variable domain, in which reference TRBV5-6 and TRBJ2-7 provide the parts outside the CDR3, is DAGVTQSPTHLIKTRGQQVTLRCSPKSGHDTVSWYQQALGQGPQFIFQYYEEEERQRGNFPDRFSGHQFPNYSSELNVNALLLGDSALYLCASSFGASGLLSYEQYFGPGTRLTVT.

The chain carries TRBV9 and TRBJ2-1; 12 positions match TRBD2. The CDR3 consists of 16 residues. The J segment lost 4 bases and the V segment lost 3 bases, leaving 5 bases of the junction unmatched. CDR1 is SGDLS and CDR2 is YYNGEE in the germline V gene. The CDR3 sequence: CASSARLAGAYNEQFF. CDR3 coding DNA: TGTGCCAGCAGCGCAAGACTAGCGGGAGCATACAATGAGCAGTTCTTC. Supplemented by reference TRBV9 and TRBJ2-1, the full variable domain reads DSGVTQTPKHLITATGQRVTLRCSPRSGDLSVYWYQQSLDQGLQFLIQYYNGEERAKGNILERFSAQQFPDLHSELNLSSLELGDSALYFCASSARLAGAYNEQFFGPGTRLTVL.

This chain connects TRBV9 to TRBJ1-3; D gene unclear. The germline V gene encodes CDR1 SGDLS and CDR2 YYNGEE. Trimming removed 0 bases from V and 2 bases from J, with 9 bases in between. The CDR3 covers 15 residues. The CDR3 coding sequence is TGTGCCAGCAGCGTAGGAGGAGGGACTGGAAACACCATATATTTT. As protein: CASSVGGGTGNTIYF.

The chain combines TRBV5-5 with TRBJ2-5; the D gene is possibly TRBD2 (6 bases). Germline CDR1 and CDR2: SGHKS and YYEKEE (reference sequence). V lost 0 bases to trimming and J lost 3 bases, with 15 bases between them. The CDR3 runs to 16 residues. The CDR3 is CASSLGDPGVEETQYF. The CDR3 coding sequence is TGTGCCAGCAGCTTGGGAGACCCGGGAGTCGAAGAGACCCAGTACTTC. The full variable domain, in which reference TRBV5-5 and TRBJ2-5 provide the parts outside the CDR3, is DAGVTQSPTHLIKTRGQQVTLRCSPISGHKSVSWYQQVLGQGPQFIFQYYEKEERGRGNFPDRFSARQFPNYSSELNVNALLLGDSALYLCASSLGDPGVEETQYFGPGTRLLVL.

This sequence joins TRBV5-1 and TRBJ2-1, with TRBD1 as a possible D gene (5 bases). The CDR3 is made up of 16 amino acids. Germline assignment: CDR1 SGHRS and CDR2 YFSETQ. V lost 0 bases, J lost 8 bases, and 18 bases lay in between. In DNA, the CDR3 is TGCGCCAGCAGCTTGGAGGGGTGGGGTCCAGGCGATGAGCAGTTCTTC. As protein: CASSLEGWGPGDEQFF. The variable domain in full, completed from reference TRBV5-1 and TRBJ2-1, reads KAGVTQTPRYLIKTRGQQVTLSCSPISGHRSVSWYQQTPGQGLQFLFEYFSETQRNKGNFPGRFSGRQFSNSRSEMNVSTLELGDSALYLCASSLEGWGPGDEQFFGPGTRLTVL.

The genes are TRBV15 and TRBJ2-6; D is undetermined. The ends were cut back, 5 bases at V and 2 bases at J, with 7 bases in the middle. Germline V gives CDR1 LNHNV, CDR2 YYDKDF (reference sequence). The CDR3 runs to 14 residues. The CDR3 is CATSLRAGANVLTF. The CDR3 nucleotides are TGTGCCACCAGCCTCCGGGCTGGGGCCAACGTCCTGACTTTC.

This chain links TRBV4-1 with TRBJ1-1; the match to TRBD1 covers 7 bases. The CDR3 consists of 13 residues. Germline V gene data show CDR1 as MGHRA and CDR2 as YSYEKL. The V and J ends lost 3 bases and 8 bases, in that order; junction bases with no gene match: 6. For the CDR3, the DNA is TGCGCCAGCAGCCATGCCGGGACAGTCGAAGCTTTCTTT. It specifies CASSHAGTVEAFF.

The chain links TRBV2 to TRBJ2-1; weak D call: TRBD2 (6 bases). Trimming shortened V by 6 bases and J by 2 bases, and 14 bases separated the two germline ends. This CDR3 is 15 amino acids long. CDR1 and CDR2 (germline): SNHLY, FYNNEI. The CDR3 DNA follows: TGTGCCAGCAGGGAGGGGACGGTGACCTACAATGAGCAGTTCTTC. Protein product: CASREGTVTYNEQFF.

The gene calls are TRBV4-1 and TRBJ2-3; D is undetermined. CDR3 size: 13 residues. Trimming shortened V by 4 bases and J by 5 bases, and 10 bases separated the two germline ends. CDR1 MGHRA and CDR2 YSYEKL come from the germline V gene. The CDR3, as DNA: TGCGCCAGCAGCCTTGTGAGAGGAGATACGCAGTATTTT. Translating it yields CASSLVRGDTQYF.

DNA for the CDR3: TGTGCCAGCAGCGTGAGAGGGGGCGGCACAGATACGCAGTATTTT. It codes for CASSVRGGGTDTQYF. The chain recombines TRBV9 with TRBJ2-3; 7 bases map to TRBD1. The length of the CDR3 is 15 residues. V was pared by 2 bases and J by 1 base, with 4 bases of the junction left unmatched. Per the germline V gene, CDR1 is SGDLS and CDR2 is YYNGEE.

Here the CDR3 DNA reads TGCGCCAGCAGCCCTATTGGCTCCTACAATGAGCAGTTCTTC. It encodes CASSPIGSYNEQFF. The rearrangement uses TRBV4-1 and TRBJ2-1; D unclear. Per germline, CDR1 MGHRA and CDR2 YSYEKL. This CDR3 comprises 14 residues. Trimming stripped 4 bases from V and 0 bases from J, with 7 bases between.

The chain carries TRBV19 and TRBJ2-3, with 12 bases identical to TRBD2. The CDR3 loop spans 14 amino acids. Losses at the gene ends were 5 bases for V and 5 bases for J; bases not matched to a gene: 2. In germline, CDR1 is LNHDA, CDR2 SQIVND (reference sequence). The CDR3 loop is CASSGLAGRDTQYF. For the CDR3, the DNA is TGTGCCAGTAGTGGACTAGCGGGACGAGATACGCAGTATTTT.

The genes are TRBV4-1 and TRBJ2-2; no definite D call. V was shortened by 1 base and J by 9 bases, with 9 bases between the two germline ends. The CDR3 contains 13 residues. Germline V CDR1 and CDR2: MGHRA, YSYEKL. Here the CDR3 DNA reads TGCGCCAGCAGCCAAGCGTGGGGTCGGGAGCTGTTTTTT. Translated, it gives CASSQAWGRELFF.

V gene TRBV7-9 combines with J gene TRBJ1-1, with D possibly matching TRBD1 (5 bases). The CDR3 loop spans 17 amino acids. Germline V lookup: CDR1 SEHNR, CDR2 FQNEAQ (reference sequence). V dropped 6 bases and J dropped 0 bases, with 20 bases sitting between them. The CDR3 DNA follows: TGTGCCAGCAGTTCTGGTGTTAGGGGAACGCTGAACACTGAAGCTTTCTTT. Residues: CASSSGVRGTLNTEAFF.

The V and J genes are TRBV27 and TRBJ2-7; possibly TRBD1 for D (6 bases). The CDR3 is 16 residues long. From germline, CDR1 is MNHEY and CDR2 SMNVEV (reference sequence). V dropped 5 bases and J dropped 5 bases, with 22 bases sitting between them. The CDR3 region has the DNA TGTGCCAGCAGTGCCACCGGGACACTCCTGTTAGACGAGCAGTACTTC. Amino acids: CASSATGTLLLDEQYF.

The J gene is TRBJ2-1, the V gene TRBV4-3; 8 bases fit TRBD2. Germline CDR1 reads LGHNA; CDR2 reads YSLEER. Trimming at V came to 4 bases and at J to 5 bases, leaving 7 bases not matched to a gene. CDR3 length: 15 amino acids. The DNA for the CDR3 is TGCGCCAGCAGCCCGGGACTAGAGATAAACAATGAGCAGTTCTTC. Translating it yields CASSPGLEINNEQFF.

CDR3 sequence: CASWRGGFEQYF. In nucleotides, the CDR3 is TGTGCCAGCTGGCGAGGAGGGTTCGAGCAGTACTTC. The chain couples TRBV2 to TRBJ2-7; maybe TRBD2 (6 bases). Deletions cut 8 bases from V and 6 bases from J, with 14 bases between. CDR3 length: 12 amino acids. Germline V gene sequence: CDR1 SNHLY, CDR2 FYNNEI.

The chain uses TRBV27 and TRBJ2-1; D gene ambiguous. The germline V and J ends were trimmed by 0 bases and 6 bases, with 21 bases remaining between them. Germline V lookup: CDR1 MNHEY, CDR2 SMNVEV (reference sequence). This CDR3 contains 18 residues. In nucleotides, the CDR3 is TGTGCCAGCAGTTTATCGATGAGAGGACCCAGGTTGGGCAATGAGCAGTTCTTC. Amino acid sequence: CASSLSMRGPRLGNEQFF.

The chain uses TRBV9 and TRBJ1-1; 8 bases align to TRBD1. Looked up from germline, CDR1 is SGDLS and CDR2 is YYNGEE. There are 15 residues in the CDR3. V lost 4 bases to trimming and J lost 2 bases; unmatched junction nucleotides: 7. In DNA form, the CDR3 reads TGTGCCAGCAGCCCGACAGGGGAGTATAACACTGAAGCTTTCTTT. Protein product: CASSPTGEYNTEAFF.